The TCR beta chain under discussion was sequenced for a study of T cell changes during pregnancy in multiple sclerosis. Germline CDR1 and CDR2: KGHSH and LQKENI. The CDR3 runs to 17 residues. Trimming removed 3 bases from V and 4 bases from J; junction bases left unmatched: 10. Generated by immunoSEQ multiplex PCR, the TCRdb table keeps only in-frame clones and is missing some. The sample yields about 94,000 clones, about 93% seen once. The chain carries TRBV18 and TRBJ2-1, with 9 bases fitting TRBD2. This TCR was recovered from a female donor with multiple sclerosis, enrolled in a pregnancy study. Specimen: peripheral blood, collected in the third trimester of pregnancy. The CDR3 protein is CASSPSRASGVYNEQFF. CDR3 bases: TGTGCCAGCTCACCCTCGCGAGCTAGCGGGGTTTACAATGAGCAGTTCTTC.